This T cell receptor beta chain was obtained from a study of CD8 T cells in ankylosing spondylitis. TCRdb independently ran MiXCR on the 5' RACE reads; one entry per CDR3 protein. The sample has about 360,000 distinct CDR3 sequences, around 20% seen once; the top ten hold around 13%. Germline values: CDR1 DFQATT, CDR2 SNEGSKA (reference sequence). The V gene lost 6 bases and the J gene lost 3 bases, with 11 bases spanning the gap. CDR3 size: 12 residues. This clonotype was seen only a few times. No antigen is known for it. Study results and caveats: Ankylosing spondylitis blood appeared to be characterized by a TCR beta motif of 8 or 9 highly homologous variants. CD8+ by phenotype, disease-linked clones were relatively rare in peripheral blood. Reports of some motif variants in reactive arthritis synovial fluid and blood predate this one. Disease-linked clones reportedly showed significant enrichment in matched ankylosing spondylitis synovial fluid.

The chain is built from TRBV20-1 and TRBJ1-1, with D tentatively TRBD1 (5 bases). This clonotype was obtained from a male donor with ankylosing spondylitis or in good health (not recorded which). Sequencing input: blood, either unsorted or a sorted T cell fraction (not recorded which). The CDR3 DNA reads as TGCAGTGCCTTAAAAGGGGACACTGAAGCTTTCTTT. Protein product: CSALKGDTEAFF.